The 20 T cell receptor beta chains reported below all come from one sample, sequenced in a study of blood T cells in healthy people across ages. For the second PCR, which ran for about 6 to 11 cycles, a sample-barcoded 5' primer and a J-beta primer mix were used. Each CDR3 protein gets one entry after TCRdb re-called the 5' RACE reads with MiXCR. The repertoire has about a million distinct CDR3 sequences, around 46% of them found once; the top ten carry 13%. The sample comprised blood. These receptors were taken from a man younger than 45 in good health.

The chain is built from TRBV5-6 and TRBJ2-7, with D possibly called TRBD1 or TRBD2 (5 bases each). CDR3 length: 16 residues. Trimming took 4 bases from V and 2 from J, leaving 19 bases between them. Germline lookup yields CDR1 SGHDT and CDR2 YYEEEE. The CDR3 DNA reads as TGTGCCAGCAGCCTCGGGACGGACATGATTACCTACGAGCAGTACTTC. Its translation: CASSLGTDMITYEQYF.

In its sample, this clonotype was seen a few times. The V gene is TRBV28, the J gene TRBJ1-4, with 7 bases matching TRBD1. Trimming took 5 bases from V and 4 from J; bases not matched to a gene: 7. The CDR3 loop spans 15 amino acids. Germline values: CDR1 MDHEN, CDR2 SYDVKM. The CDR3 loop is CASSPPGQSNEKLFF. The CDR3 region has the DNA TGTGCCAGCAGTCCACCGGGACAGAGTAATGAAAAACTGTTTTTT.

This chain links TRBV10-3 with TRBJ1-5; D gene ambiguous. The CDR3 runs 14 residues. The V and J ends lost 6 bases and 7 bases respectively, with 16 bases between them. CDR1 is ENHRY and CDR2 is SYGVKD in the germline V gene. DNA of the CDR3: TGTGCCATCAGGAAGGGCGGATTAGACCAGCCCCAGCATTTT. Translated, it gives CAIRKGGLDQPQHF.

The sample holds many counts of this clonotype. This rearrangement joins TRBV20-1 to TRBJ2-7; D gene unclear. Germline-derived CDR1 and CDR2 are DFQATT and SNEGSKA (reference sequence). The CDR3 covers 16 residues. V was pared by 3 bases and J by 1 base, with 19 bases between. This CDR3 reads CSARTSAAPDSYEQYF. The CDR3 DNA reads TGCAGTGCTAGGACCTCCGCGGCGCCGGATTCCTACGAGCAGTACTTC.

With regard to this clonotype: The junction shows a germline mismatch at one end, possibly a read error. The chain joins TRBV12-3 or TRBV12-4 to TRBJ1-5; D not resolved. CDR3 size: 15 residues. The CDR3 DNA reads as TGTGCCAGCAGTTTCGGGTATGAGGGCAATCAGCCCCGGCATTTT. This encodes CASSFGYEGNQPRHF.

The V call is TRBV3-1, the J call TRBJ1-6; D perhaps matches TRBD1 (6 bases). This CDR3 spans 15 amino acids. CDR1 and CDR2 from the germline V gene are LGHDT and YNNKEL (reference sequence). The V gene lost 4 bases and the J gene lost 10 bases, with 17 bases spanning the gap. The CDR3 here is CASSLRWGAGSPLHF. In DNA form, the CDR3 reads TGTGCCAGCAGCCTACGCTGGGGGGCGGGATCACCCCTCCACTTT. The whole variable domain, filled in from reference TRBV3-1 and TRBJ1-6, reads DTAVSQTPKYLVTQMGNDKSIKCEQNLGHDTMYWYKQDSKKFLKIMFSYNNKELIINETVPNRFSPKSPDKAHLNLHINSLELGDSAVYFCASSLRWGAGSPLHFGNGTRLTVT.

This clonotype showed up just a few times. J is TRBJ2-3 and V is TRBV4-3, with 9 bases identical to TRBD2. The CDR3 has 17 amino acids. V shed 3 bases, J shed 4 bases, and the junction held 11 bases outside the gene matches. Germline-derived CDR1 and CDR2 are LGHNA and YSLEER. This CDR3 is CASSQMAVSGGSDTQYF. The CDR3 nucleotides read TGCGCCAGCAGCCAGATGGCGGTTAGCGGGGGATCAGATACGCAGTATTTT.

This clonotype was seen just once. A much larger clonotype is one base distant, so this may be a read error. The rearrangement links TRBV4-3 to TRBJ2-5; 10 bases match TRBD2. CDR1 is LGHNA, CDR2 YSLEER, per germline. There are 15 residues in the CDR3. V lost 4 bases to trimming and J lost 11 bases; unmatched junction nucleotides: 13. The DNA for the CDR3 is TGCGCCAGCAGCCTCCTCAGCGGGGGGGGAAATGAGCAGTACTTC. Translating gives CASSLLSGGGNEQYF.

The chain carries TRBV3-1 and TRBJ2-4; 10 bases align to TRBD1. The CDR3 runs 17 residues. Germline V gives CDR1 LGHDT, CDR2 YNNKEL (reference sequence). Trimming at V came to 3 bases and at J to 13 bases, leaving 18 bases not matched to a gene. CDR3 sequence (DNA): TGTGCCAGCAGCCAGGACCCGGGACAGGGGATTTGGTGGGAGCAGTACTTC. The encoded protein is CASSQDPGQGIWWEQYF.

CDR3 loop: CSAEVGSSAKNIQYF. In DNA form, the CDR3 reads TGCAGTGCCGAAGTGGGGAGTAGTGCCAAAAACATTCAGTACTTC. The V gene is TRBV20-1, the J gene TRBJ2-4; possibly TRBD2 for D (5 bases). The CDR3 runs 15 residues. The germline V gene encodes CDR1 DFQATT and CDR2 SNEGSKA (reference sequence). Trimming left V 6 bases short and J 1 base short, with 16 bases between.

The rearrangement uses TRBV6-2 or TRBV6-3 and TRBJ2-7; maybe TRBD1 (6 bases). CDR3 size: 13 residues. The germline V gene encodes CDR1 MNHEY and CDR2 SVGEGT. V was cut by 6 bases and J by 5 bases, with 14 bases left in between. CDR3 coding DNA: TGTGCCAGCAGCCCCACCCCAGGGGACGAGCAGTACTTC. The encoded protein is CASSPTPGDEQYF.

The chain couples TRBV5-1 to TRBJ2-5, with no clear D. This CDR3 contains 14 residues. Germline values: CDR1 SGHRS, CDR2 YFSETQ. The V gene lost 4 bases and the J gene lost 5 bases, with 15 bases spanning the gap. CDR3 loop: CASSDRTSSETQYF. The CDR3 coding sequence is TGCGCCAGCAGCGACCGGACGTCCTCGGAGACCCAGTACTTC.

The rearrangement uses TRBV11-1 and TRBJ2-5; D unresolved. The germline V gene has CDR1 SGHAT and CDR2 FQDESV (reference sequence). The V end lost 0 bases, the J end lost 11 bases, and 19 bases lay between the germline ends. This CDR3 has 15 residues. CDR3 amino acids: CASSLASGSYNEQYF. The CDR3 region has the DNA TGTGCCAGCAGCTTAGCCTCGGGTTCCTACAATGAGCAGTACTTC.

In its sample, this clonotype was seen a few times. The chain links TRBV27 to TRBJ1-5; 7 nucleotides line up with TRBD1. CDR1 is MNHEY and CDR2 is SMNVEV in the germline V gene (reference sequence). After removal of 8 bases from V and 6 bases from J, the junction contained 7 bases not matched to a gene. CDR3 length: 13 residues. This chain's CDR3 is CASVGQVGQPQHF. DNA for the CDR3: TGTGCCAGCGTCGGACAGGTTGGTCAGCCCCAGCATTTT.

This clonotype turned up a few times. The chain is built from TRBV28 and TRBJ2-7; 7 bases agree with TRBD1. Trimming at V came to 5 bases and at J to 1 base, leaving 5 bases not matched to a gene. There are 14 residues in the CDR3. CDR1 is MDHEN, CDR2 SYDVKM, per germline. The CDR3 sequence: CASSLQGISYEQYF. The CDR3 nucleotides read TGTGCCAGCAGTCTACAGGGGATATCCTACGAGCAGTACTTC.

The chain recombines TRBV24-1 with TRBJ1-5; TRBD1 might be the D (6 bases). The CDR3 runs to 14 residues. V lost 2 bases and J 7 bases, leaving 11 bases between the germline ends. The germline V gene encodes CDR1 KGHDR and CDR2 SFDVKD. Here the CDR3 reads CATSDSGVGQPQHF. In DNA, the CDR3 is TGTGCCACCAGTGATTCAGGGGTCGGGCAGCCCCAGCATTTT.

This clonotype has a handful of counts. V and J are TRBV4-1 and TRBJ2-7, with TRBD1 as a possible D gene (6 bases). Germline V lookup: CDR1 MGHRA, CDR2 YSYEKL. Trimming took off 3 bases at V and 4 bases at J, with 16 bases between the two ends. This CDR3 is 15 amino acids long. CDR3 nucleotide sequence: TGCGCCAGCAGCCACGGTGACCAGGGGCAATACGAGCAGTACTTC. Translated, it gives CASSHGDQGQYEQYF.

This CDR3 reads CASSLAAYGYTF. The CDR3 nucleotides read TGTGCCAGCAGCTTGGCAGCGTATGGCTACACCTTC. J is TRBJ1-2 and V is TRBV7-9; D ambiguous. Germline lookup yields CDR1 SEHNR and CDR2 FQNEAQ (reference sequence). The V and J ends lost 3 bases and 5 bases respectively, with 7 bases between them. The CDR3 extends over 12 amino acids.

On this clonotype itself: A read error may be the cause here, since a much bigger clone is one base away. This chain links TRBV7-2 with TRBJ2-7; 9 nucleotides agree with TRBD1. The CDR3 runs 15 residues. In germline, CDR1 is SGHTA, CDR2 FQGNSA. After removal of 1 base from V and 3 bases from J, the junction contained 4 bases not matched to a gene. The DNA of the CDR3 is TGTGCCAGCAGCTTAGATGGGACAGGGTTCTACGAGCAGTACTTC. Amino acids: CASSLDGTGFYEQYF.

The chain has TRBV6-5 and TRBJ2-5; 8 bases align to TRBD1. Per germline, CDR1 MNHEY and CDR2 SVGAGI. The CDR3 covers 15 residues. J gave up 11 bases and V 3 bases, and 14 bases lay outside the gene matches. The CDR3 DNA reads TGTGCCAGCAGTTATAGTCCCCAGGGGGCAGGTGAGCAGTACTTC. Its translation: CASSYSPQGAGEQYF.